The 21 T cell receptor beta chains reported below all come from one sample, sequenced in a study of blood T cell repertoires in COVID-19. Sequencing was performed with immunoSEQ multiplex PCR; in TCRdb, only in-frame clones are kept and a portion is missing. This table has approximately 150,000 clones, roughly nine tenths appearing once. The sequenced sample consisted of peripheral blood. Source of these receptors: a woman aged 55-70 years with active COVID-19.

The CDR3 coding sequence is TGTGCCACCAGTGATTCTACTGGGACAGTATTTGGTCAGCCCCAGCATTTT. This encodes CATSDSTGTVFGQPQHF. This sequence joins TRBV24-1 and TRBJ1-5, with TRBD1 matching over 7 bases. The CDR3 runs to 17 residues. CDR1 and CDR2 (germline): KGHDR, SFDVKD. J lost 6 bases, V lost 2 bases, and 12 bases had no gene match.

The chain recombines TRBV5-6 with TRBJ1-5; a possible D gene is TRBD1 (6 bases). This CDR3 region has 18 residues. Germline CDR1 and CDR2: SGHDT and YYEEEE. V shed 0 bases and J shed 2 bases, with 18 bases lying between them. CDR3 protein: CASSLGPWTVVGNQPQHF. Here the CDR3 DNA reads TGTGCCAGCAGCTTGGGCCCTTGGACAGTTGTTGGCAATCAGCCCCAGCATTTT.

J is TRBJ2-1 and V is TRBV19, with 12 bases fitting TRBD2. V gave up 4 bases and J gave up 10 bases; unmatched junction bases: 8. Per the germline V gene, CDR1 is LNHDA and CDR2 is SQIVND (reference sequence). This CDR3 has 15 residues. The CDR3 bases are TGTGCCAGTAGTAAATCTAGCGGGAGGGCCTTGGAGCAGTTCTTC. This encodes CASSKSSGRALEQFF.

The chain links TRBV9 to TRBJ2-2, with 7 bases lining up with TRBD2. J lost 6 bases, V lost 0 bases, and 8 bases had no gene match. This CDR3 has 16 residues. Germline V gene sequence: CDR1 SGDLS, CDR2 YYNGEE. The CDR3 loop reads CASSVVPGGGAGELFF. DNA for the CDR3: TGTGCCAGCAGCGTAGTTCCGGGAGGCGGGGCCGGGGAGCTGTTTTTT.

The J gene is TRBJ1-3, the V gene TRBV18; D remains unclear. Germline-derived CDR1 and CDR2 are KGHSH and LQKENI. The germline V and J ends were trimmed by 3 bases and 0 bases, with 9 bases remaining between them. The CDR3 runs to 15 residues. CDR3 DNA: TGTGCCAGCTCACCCTCCCGTTCCTCTGGAAACACCATATATTTT. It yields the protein CASSPSRSSGNTIYF. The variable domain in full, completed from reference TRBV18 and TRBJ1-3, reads NAGVMQNPRHLVRRRGQEARLRCSPMKGHSHVYWYRQLPEEGLKFMVYLQKENIIDESGMPKERFSAEFPKEGPSILRIQQVVRGDSAAYFCASSPSRSSGNTIYFGEGSWLTVV.

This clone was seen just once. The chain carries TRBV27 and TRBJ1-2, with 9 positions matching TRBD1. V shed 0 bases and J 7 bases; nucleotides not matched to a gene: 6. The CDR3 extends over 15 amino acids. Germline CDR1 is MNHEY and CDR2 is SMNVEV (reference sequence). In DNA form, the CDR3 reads TGTGCCAGCAGTTTATCCACAGGGGGCATCGGTGGCTACACCTTC. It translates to CASSLSTGGIGGYTF.

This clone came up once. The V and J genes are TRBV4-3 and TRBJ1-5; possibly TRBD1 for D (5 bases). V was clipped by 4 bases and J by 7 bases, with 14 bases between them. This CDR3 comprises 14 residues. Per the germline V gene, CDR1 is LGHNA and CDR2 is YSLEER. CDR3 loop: CASSPGEGWQPQHF. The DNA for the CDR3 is TGCGCCAGCAGCCCGGGGGAGGGGTGGCAGCCCCAGCATTTT.

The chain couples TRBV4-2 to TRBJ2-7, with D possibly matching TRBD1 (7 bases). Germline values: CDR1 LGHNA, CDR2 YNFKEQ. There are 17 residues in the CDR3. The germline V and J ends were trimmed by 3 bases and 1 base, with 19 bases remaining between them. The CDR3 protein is CASSHHGGSGGSYEQYF. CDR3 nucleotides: TGTGCCAGCAGCCACCACGGAGGGTCAGGGGGGTCCTACGAGCAGTACTTC.

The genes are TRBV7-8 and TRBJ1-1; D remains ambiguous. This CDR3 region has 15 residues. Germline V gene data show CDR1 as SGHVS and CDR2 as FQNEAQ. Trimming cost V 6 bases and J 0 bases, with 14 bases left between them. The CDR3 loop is CASRNSGPMNTEAFF. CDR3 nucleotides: TGTGCCAGCAGGAATAGCGGTCCCATGAACACTGAAGCTTTCTTT.

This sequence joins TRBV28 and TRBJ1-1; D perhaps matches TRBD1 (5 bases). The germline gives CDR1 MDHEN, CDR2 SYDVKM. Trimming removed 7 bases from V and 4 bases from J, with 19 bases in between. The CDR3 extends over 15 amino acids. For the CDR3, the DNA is TGTGCCAGCACCACTCTAAGCGGGGGAATCACTGAAGCTTTCTTT. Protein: CASTTLSGGITEAFF.

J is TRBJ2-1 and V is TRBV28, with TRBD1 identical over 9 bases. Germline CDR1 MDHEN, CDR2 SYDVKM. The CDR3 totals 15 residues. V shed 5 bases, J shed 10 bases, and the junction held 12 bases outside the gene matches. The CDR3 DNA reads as TGTGCCAGCAGTCCGCTGGGGACAGGGAAGAACGAGCAGTTCTTC. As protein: CASSPLGTGKNEQFF. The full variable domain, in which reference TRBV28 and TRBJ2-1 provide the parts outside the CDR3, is DVKVTQSSRYLVKRTGEKVFLECVQDMDHENMFWYRQDPGLGLRLIYFSYDVKMKEKGDIPEGYSVSREKKERFSLILESASTNQTSMYLCASSPLGTGKNEQFFGPGTRLTVL.

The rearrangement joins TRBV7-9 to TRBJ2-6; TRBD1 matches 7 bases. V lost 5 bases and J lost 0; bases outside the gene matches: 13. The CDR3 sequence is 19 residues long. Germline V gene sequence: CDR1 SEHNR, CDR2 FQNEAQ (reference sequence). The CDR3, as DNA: TGTGCCAGCAGCACCTTACTAGGGGGCGCAAACTCTGGGGCCAACGTCCTGACTTTC. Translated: CASSTLLGGANSGANVLTF.

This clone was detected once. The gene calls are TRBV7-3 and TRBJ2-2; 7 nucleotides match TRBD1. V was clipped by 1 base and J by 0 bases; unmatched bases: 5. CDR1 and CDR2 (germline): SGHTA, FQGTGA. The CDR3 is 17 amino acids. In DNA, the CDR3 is TGTGCCAGCAGCTTAATAGGTGGGACAGCGAACACCGGGGAGCTGTTTTTT. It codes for CASSLIGGTANTGELFF.

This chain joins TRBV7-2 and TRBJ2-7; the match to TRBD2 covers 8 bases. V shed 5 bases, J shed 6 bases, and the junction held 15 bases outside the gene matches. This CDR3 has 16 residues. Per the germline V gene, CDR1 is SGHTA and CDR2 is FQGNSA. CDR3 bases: TGTGCCAGCAGCCTGGGACTAGTCCCTACCGCTATCGAGCAGTACTTC. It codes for CASSLGLVPTAIEQYF.

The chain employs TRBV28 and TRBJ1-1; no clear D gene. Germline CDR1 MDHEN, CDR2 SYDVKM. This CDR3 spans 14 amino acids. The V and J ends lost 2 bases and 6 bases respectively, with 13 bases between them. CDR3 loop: CASSLRPERAEAFF. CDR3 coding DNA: TGTGCCAGCAGTTTACGACCGGAGAGGGCTGAAGCTTTCTTT.

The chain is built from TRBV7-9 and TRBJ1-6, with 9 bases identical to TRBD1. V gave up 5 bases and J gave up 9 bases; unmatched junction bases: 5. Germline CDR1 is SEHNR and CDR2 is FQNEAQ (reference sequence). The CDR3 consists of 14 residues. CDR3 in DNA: TGTGCCAGCAGCACAGGACAGGGGAGTTCACCCCTCCACTTT. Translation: CASSTGQGSSPLHF.

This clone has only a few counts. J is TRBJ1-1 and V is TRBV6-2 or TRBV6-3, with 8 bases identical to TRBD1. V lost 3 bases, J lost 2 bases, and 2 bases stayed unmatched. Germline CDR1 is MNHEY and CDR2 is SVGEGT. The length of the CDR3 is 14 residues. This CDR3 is CASSYGTGNTEAFF. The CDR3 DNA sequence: TGTGCCAGCAGTTATGGGACAGGAAACACTGAAGCTTTCTTT.

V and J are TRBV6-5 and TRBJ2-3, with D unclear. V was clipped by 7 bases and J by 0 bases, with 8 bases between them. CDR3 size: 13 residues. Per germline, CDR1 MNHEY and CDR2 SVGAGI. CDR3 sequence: CASTKTSTDTQYF. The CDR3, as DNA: TGTGCCAGCACCAAAACTAGCACAGATACGCAGTATTTT.

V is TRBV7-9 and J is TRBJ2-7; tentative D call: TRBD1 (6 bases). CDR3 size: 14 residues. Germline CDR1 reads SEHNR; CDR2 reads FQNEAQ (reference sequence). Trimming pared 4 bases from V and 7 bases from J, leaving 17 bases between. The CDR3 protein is CASSSWTDLGEQYF. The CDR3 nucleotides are TGTGCCAGCAGCTCCTGGACAGACTTGGGGGAGCAGTACTTC.

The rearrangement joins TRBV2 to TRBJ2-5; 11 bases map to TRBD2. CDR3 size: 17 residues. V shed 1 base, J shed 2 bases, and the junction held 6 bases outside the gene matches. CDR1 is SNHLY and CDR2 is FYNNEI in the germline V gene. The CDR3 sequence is CASSEGVLAGGQETQYF. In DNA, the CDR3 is TGTGCCAGCAGTGAAGGGGTTCTAGCGGGAGGACAAGAGACCCAGTACTTC.

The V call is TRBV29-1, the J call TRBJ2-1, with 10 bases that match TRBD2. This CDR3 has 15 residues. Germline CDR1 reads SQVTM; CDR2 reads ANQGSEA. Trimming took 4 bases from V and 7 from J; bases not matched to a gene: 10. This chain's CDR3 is CSVGRGAGGPNEQFF. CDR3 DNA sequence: TGCAGCGTTGGGCGGGGAGCGGGAGGGCCGAATGAGCAGTTCTTC.